The rows below give T cell receptor beta chains drawn from one sample of a study of Ad26.COV2.S vaccination and SARS-CoV-2 variants. Method: immunoSEQ multiplex PCR; TCRdb's copy keeps in-frame clones and lacks some. Counted here are 350,000 to 600,000 clones, about 89% occurring once; the ten biggest clones make up 1.7%. This specimen consisted of peripheral blood, obtained in a trial of Ad26.COV2.S vaccine versus placebo. These TCRs come from a person between 18 and 65 years old who received the Ad26.COV2.S COVID-19 vaccine or a placebo. The CDR3 runs from the conserved cysteine through the conserved F or W.

v_call	j_call	cdr3_aa
TRBV4-3	TRBJ1-2	CASSDRMTFSMLGYTF
TRBV13	TRBJ2-2	CASSPSAPYTGELFF
TRBV6-6	TRBJ1-1	CASRLTGGDTEAFF
TRBV11-2	TRBJ2-7	CASSLLDYEQYF
TRBV7-9	TRBJ2-1	CASSLALGRTGGQFF
TRBV12-3/TRBV12-4	TRBJ2-5	CASSLRAQETQYF
TRBV7-6	TRBJ2-5	CASSPGRETQYF
TRBV11-2	TRBJ2-3	CASREGGSSDTQYF
TRBV18	TRBJ1-1	CASSPTTLQLNTEAFF
TRBV10-3	TRBJ2-1	CAISEEGFAGNEQFF
TRBV28	TRBJ2-6	CASSFLGRGVGANVLTF
TRBV6-6	TRBJ2-1	CASSYSTGTSGKEQFF
TRBV5-5	TRBJ2-2	CASSHTGELFF
TRBV12-3/TRBV12-4	TRBJ2-5	CASSWRVETQYF
TRBV11-1	TRBJ1-2	CASSLRSDRAGSGYTF
TRBV15	TRBJ2-7	CATSRIGTGESYEQYF
TRBV24-1	TRBJ2-1	CATKKNNEQFF
TRBV28	TRBJ1-1	CASSLIQAISTEAFF
TRBV29-1	TRBJ2-3	CSVEWRFTDTQYF
TRBV2	TRBJ2-3	CASSRKLAGVVDTQYF
TRBV7-3	TRBJ2-7	CASSLIQGDEQYF
TRBV28	TRBJ1-1	CASRPFRTEAFF
TRBV6-6	TRBJ1-5	CASRPPGGVSNQPQHF
TRBV2	TRBJ1-4	CASSAGERNEKLFF
TRBV18	TRBJ2-7	CASSEATSGTYEQYF
TRBV7-8	TRBJ2-6	CASSLVPLSGANVLTF
TRBV5-5	TRBJ2-3	CASSLPNLAGRGDTQYF
TRBV6-5	TRBJ1-3	CASSYSILGSGNTIYF
TRBV4-3	TRBJ1-6	CASSRGQANSPLHF
TRBV19	TRBJ2-7	CASSITQGSSYEQYF
TRBV14	TRBJ1-4	CASSQEAKQGLGEKLFF
TRBV6-2/TRBV6-3	TRBJ1-2	CASSYGGYGYTF
TRBV28	TRBJ2-7	CASSTTTGRREQYF
TRBV5-4	TRBJ2-1	CASRSTSGSYNEQFF
TRBV9	TRBJ2-5	CASSVGGEETQYF
TRBV18	TRBJ2-7	CASSPVAGGTSSYEQYF
TRBV6-2/TRBV6-3	TRBJ1-5	CASSYSGVHQPQHF
TRBV2	TRBJ1-5	CASRFIGDQPQHF
TRBV19	TRBJ2-1	CATGEAGSSYNEQFF
TRBV7-6	TRBJ1-1	CASSPRTGGNTEAFF
TRBV29-1	TRBJ2-3	CSDSGATDTQYF
TRBV18	TRBJ1-1	CASSPQAQGVATEAFF
TRBV2	TRBJ2-2	CASSEVGVNTGELFF
TRBV24-1	TRBJ2-2	CATEDDRGSSGELFF